This TCR beta chain was observed in a study of T cell repertoires in cytomegalovirus infection (dated by TCRdb to about 2019). In terms of the full investigation: The HLA type of each donor mattered for the analysis, because public TCR beta signatures pointed to carriage of CMV infection along with the matching HLA type. Overall study outcomes, separate from this receptor: In the ex vivo response, HLA-C-restricted CMV-specific TCR beta clonotypes were dominant, and in two of eight donors the single most frequent clonotype came from this HLA-C-restricted group. Carriers of CMV infection plus the relevant HLA type were discriminated by the cumulative frequency of public TCR beta family members in the study cohort and in an independent roughly 400-donor cohort.

The sequencer was an Illumina HiSeq 1500. In TCRdb, the public reads were trimmed at Q25 with fastp and aligned with MiXCR, with productive beta chains retained. Duplicate CDR3 protein sequences are folded into a single record with the most common DNA and genes. In all, the sample holds 350,000 to 500,000 distinct CDR3 sequences, and around 32% of those were seen once. The ten largest account for roughly 15% of the sample. This clonotype was seen only a few times. Its specific antigen is unknown. No qualities accompany the bases; no much larger clone lies one base away. The CDR3 goes from the cysteine to the phenylalanine over 15 residues. Only CDR3 DNA is held: 45 bases, read in frame from base 1. CDR1 MNHNS and CDR2 SASEGT are derived from the germline V gene. The junction shows trimming of 4 bases on V and 6 bases on J, and the gene matches do not reach 5 bases of it.

The chain is encoded by TRBV6-1 joined to TRBJ2-1, and TRBD1 aligns with 11 junction nucleotides. The sequencing sample was made of PBMCs. The origin of this receptor is a human donor in good health (CMV status not recorded). Some clones in this sample may be carry-over from other donors' samples. The nucleotide sequence reads TGTGCCAGCAGTGTTGAAGGGACAGGGGGCAATGAGCAGTTCTTC. Its protein product is CASSVEGTGGNEQFF.